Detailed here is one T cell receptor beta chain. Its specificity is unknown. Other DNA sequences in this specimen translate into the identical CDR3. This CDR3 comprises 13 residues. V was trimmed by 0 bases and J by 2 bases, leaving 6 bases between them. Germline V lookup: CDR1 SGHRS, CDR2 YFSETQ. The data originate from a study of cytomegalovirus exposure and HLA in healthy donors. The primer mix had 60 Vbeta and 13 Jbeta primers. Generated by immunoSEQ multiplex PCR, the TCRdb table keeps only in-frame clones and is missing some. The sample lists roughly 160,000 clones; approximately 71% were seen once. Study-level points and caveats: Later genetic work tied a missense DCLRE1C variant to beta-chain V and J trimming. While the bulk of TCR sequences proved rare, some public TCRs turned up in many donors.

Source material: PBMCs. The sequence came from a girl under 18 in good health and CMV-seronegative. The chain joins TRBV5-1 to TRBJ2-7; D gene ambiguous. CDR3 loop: CASSLADTYEQYF. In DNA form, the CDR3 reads TGCGCCAGCAGCTTGGCAGATACCTACGAGCAGTACTTC.